The source of this T cell receptor (beta chain) is a study of blood T cell repertoires in COVID-19 (TCRdb year 2020). General notes on the study: Collaborator samples came from the United States, Italy and Spain and covered acute and convalescent phases of COVID-19. The material from the prospective study consisted of cDNA or gDNA derived from T cells, B-cell-depleted T cells, or PBMCs. The dataset comprised deeply sampled blood TCRbeta repertoires from subjects exposed to, actively infected with, or recovered from COVID-19. The repertoires were released in a freely available public database intended as a resource for research on the immune response to SARS-CoV-2. The samples were drawn from the first 160 participants of the ongoing ImmuneRACE study and from 950 to 1,500 subjects provided by 6 global collaborators. Nearly every sample came with metadata listing a de-identified subject ID, COVID-19 status, age in years and sex. Where available, HLA class I and class II types were obtained from metadata supplied by the sample provider rather than from assay-based typing. The paper's findings and limits, for the study overall: How much clinical and demographic metadata was included differed by source and by participant, and the metadata was provided uncurated.

The immunoSEQ Assay, a bias-controlled multiplex PCR, was used to amplify TCRbeta CDR3 regions from genomic DNA. In the authors' own workflow: Nucleated cell counts per sample were estimated from amplification of reference gene primers within the assay. Sequence reads were collapsed and filtered to measure the absolute abundance of every unique TCRbeta CDR3 rearrangement. For each sample, productive Simpson clonality was calculated as the square root of Simpson's diversity index across productive rearrangements. TCRdb provides this immuneACCESS table in a form limited to in-frame rearrangements. Some clones are lacking; in checked studies, under half of them reflect an unresolved V gene, and why the rest are absent is not known. The V and J calls and clone size are taken from that table; D and trimming were inferred from the DNA. The sample profile shows tens of thousands of clones; less than 80% of them were found once. The top ten constitute about 30% of the sample.

A distance of 8 bases separates the germline ends of V and J, which lose 2 bases and 9 bases respectively. The germline V gene sets CDR1 to MNHNS and CDR2 to SASEGT. From cysteine to phenylalanine, the CDR3 is 13 amino acids long. The kept DNA is CDR3 alone, 39 bases in frame from the first base. Of note for this clone: Its antigen specificity is not known. The sample holds no much larger clone one base away, and base qualities are not on file.

Collaborating institutions collected whole blood in K2EDTA tubes following their own protocols. Collaborator samples were shipped for TCRbeta analysis as frozen whole blood, isolated PBMCs, or DNA extracted from either sample type. Recombination connected TRBV6-1 to TRBJ1-6; a confident D gene designation cannot be given. The sequenced sample was peripheral blood. The receptor was derived from a man between 60 and 75 years old with active or convalescent COVID-19. The bases are TGTGCCAGCAGTGAATTGGAGGGTTCACCCCTCCACTTT. Its translation is CASSELEGSPLHF.